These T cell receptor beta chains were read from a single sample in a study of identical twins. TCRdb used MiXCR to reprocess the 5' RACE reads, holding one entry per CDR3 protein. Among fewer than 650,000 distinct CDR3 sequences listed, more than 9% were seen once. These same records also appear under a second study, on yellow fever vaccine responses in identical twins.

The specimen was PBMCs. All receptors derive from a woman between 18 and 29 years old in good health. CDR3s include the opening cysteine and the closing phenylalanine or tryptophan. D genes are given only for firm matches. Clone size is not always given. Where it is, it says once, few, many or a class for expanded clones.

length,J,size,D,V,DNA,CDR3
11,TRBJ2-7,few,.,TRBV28,TGTGCCAGCAGCCCTTACCGCGAGCAGTACTTC,CASSPYREQYF
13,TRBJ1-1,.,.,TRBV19,TGTGCCAGTAGACGGGGAGACCCCACTGAAGCTTTCTTT,CASRRGDPTEAFF
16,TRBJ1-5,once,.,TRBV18,TGTGCCAGCTCACCACTCCCGGGAGGGAGCAATCAGCCCCAGCATTTT,CASSPLPGGSNQPQHF
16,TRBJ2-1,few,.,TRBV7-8,TGTGCCAGCAGCCTGAAAAGGGCAGGTTCCTACAATGAGCAGTTCTTC,CASSLKRAGSYNEQFF
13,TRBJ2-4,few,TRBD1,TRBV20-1,TGCAGTGCTAGAGTGGGACAGGGACACATTCAGTACTTC,CSARVGQGHIQYF
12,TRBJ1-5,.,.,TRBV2,TGTGCCAGCACCCAGGCGCCCCCTGCCCAGCATTTT,CASTQAPPAQHF
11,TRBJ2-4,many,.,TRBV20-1,TGCAGTGCTGCGAGGGAAAACATTCAGTACTTC,CSAARENIQYF
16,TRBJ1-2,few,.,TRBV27,TGTGCCAGCAGTTTACGCGACAGCTTCATCCCCTATGGCTACACCTTC,CASSLRDSFIPYGYTF
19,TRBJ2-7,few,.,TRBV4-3,TGCGCCAGCAGCCAAGATCGCCCCGGGGTTCGAGCTAGTGACTACGAGCAGTACTTC,CASSQDRPGVRASDYEQYF
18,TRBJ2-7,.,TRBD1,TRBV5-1,TGCGCCAGCAGCGAGCCTACCCGGGGACAGGGGGGTTCCTACGAGCAGTACTTC,CASSEPTRGQGGSYEQYF
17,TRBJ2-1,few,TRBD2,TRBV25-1,TGTGCCAGCAGTAATCTAGGCGGGAGGCCCTCCTACAATGAGCAGTTCTTC,CASSNLGGRPSYNEQFF
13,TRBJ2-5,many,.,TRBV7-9,TGTGCCAGCAGCTTAGGACTTATAGAGACCCAGTACTTC,CASSLGLIETQYF
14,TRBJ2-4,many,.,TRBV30,TGTGCCTGGAGTGCAGGGTTAGCCAAAAACATTCAGTACTTC,CAWSAGLAKNIQYF
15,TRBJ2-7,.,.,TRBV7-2,TGTGCCAGCAGCTTCCAACAGGGGACTCCCTACGAGCAGTACTTC,CASSFQQGTPYEQYF
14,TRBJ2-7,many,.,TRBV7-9,TGTGCCAGCAGCTCTCCGGGGCAGTCGAGAGAGCAGTACTTC,CASSSPGQSREQYF
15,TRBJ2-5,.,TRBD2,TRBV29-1,TGCAGCGTCGGACGTAGCGGGGCCCACCAAGAGACCCAGTACTTC,CSVGRSGAHQETQYF
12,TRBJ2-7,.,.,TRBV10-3,TGTGCCATCATGAGGGGAAAAGGCGAGCAGTACTTC,CAIMRGKGEQYF
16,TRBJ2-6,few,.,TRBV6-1,TGTGCCAGCAGTGATGGTAGGGCGTCTGGGGCCAACGTCCTGACTTTC,CASSDGRASGANVLTF
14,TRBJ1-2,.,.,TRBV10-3,TGTGTCACCGATGTAGGGCAGGGAATTGATGGCTACACCTTC,CVTDVGQGIDGYTF
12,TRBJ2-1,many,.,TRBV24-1,TGTGCCACCAGTGATTTTTGGGATGAGCAGTTCTTC,CATSDFWDEQFF
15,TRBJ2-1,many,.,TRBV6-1,TGTGCCAGCTATGGGCAGTCCCGGAGTCGCAATGAGCAGTTCTTC,CASYGQSRSRNEQFF
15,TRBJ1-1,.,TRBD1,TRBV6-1,TGTGCCAGCAGCCGGGACAGGGGGCGGAACACTGAAGCTTTCTTT,CASSRDRGRNTEAFF
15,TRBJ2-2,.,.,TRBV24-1,TGTGCCACCAGTGACGCAGGTGCGAACACCGGGGAGCTGTTTTTT,CATSDAGANTGELFF
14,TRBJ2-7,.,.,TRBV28,TGTGCCAGCAGTCTCGCCAGCCAGTCCTACGAGCAGTACTTC,CASSLASQSYEQYF
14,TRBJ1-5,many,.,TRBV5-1,TGCGCCAGCAGTTATGACGGTGGCAATCAGCCCCAGCATTTT,CASSYDGGNQPQHF
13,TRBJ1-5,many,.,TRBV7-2,TGTGCCAGCAGCTTAGTGGAGGGGAAGCCCCAGCATTTT,CASSLVEGKPQHF
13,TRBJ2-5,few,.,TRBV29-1,TGCAGCGTTCAGGCTGCTGGCGAAGAGACCCAGTACTTC,CSVQAAGEETQYF
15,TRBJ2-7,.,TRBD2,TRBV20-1,TGCAGTGCTAGTTGGCTAGCGGGGGGAATCCACGAGCAGTACTTC,CSASWLAGGIHEQYF